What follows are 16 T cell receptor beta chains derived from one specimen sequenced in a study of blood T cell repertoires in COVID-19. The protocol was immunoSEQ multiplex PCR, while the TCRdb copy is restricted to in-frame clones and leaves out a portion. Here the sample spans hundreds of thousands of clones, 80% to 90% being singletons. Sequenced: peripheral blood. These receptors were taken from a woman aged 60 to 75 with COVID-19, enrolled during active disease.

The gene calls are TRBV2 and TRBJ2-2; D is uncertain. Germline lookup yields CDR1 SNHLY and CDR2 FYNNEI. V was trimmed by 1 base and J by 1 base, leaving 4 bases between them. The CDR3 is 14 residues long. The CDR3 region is CASSEGQNTGELFF. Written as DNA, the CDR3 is TGTGCCAGCAGTGAAGGACAGAACACCGGGGAGCTGTTTTTT.

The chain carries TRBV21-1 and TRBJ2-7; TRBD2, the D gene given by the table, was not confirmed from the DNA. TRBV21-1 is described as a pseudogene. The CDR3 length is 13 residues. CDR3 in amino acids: CASSIAGGYEQYF. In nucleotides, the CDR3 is TGTGCCAGCAGCATAGCCGGGGGCTACGAGCAGTACTTC.

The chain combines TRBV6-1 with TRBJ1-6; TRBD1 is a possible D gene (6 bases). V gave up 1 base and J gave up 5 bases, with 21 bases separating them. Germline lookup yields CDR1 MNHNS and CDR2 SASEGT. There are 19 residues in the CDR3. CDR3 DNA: TGTGCCAGCAGTGAAGTTAAGTTCGTCTGGACAGCTGATAATTCACCCCTCCACTTT. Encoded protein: CASSEVKFVWTADNSPLHF.

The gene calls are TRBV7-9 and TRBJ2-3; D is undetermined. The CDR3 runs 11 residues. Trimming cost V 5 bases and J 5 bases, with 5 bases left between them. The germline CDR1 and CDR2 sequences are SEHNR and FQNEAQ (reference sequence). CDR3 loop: CASSPKDTQYF. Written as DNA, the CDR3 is TGTGCCAGCAGCCCTAAAGATACGCAGTATTTT. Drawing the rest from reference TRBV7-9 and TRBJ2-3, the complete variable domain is DTGVSQNPRHKITKRGQNVTFRCDPISEHNRLYWYRQTLGQGPEFLTYFQNEAQLEKSRLLSDRFSAERPKGSFSTLEIQRTEQGDSAMYLCASSPKDTQYFGPGTRLTVL.

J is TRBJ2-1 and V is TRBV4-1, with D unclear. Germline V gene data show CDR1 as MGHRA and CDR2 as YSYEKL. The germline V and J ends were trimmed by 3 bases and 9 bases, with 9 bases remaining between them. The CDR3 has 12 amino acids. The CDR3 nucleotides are TGCGCCAGCAGCCAGGTACTTGGTGAGCAGTTCTTC. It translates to CASSQVLGEQFF.

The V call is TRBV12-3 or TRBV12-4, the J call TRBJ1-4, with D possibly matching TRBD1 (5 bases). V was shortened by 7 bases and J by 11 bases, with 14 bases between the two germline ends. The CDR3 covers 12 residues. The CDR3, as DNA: TGTGCCAGCACCTCCCCGGGGGATAAACTGTTTTTT. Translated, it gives CASTSPGDKLFF.

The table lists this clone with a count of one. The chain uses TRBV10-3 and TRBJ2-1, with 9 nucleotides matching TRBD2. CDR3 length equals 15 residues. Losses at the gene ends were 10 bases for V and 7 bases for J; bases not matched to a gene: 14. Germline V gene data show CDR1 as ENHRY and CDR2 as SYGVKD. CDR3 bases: TGTGCCACCGGATCCCAGCGGGGGGCGGGGAATGAGCAGTTCTTC. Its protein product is CATGSQRGAGNEQFF.

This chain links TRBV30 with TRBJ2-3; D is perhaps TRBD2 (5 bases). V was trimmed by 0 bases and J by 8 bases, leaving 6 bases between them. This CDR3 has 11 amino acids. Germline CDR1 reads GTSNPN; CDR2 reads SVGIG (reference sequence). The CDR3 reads CAWSVSGTQYF. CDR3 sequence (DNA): TGTGCCTGGAGTGTGAGCGGTACGCAGTATTTT.

The CDR3 loop is CASSRQGSYEQYF. DNA of the CDR3: TGTGCCAGCAGCCGACAGGGCTCCTACGAGCAGTACTTC. The chain employs TRBV14 and TRBJ2-7, with 7 bases lining up with TRBD1. Unmatched junction bases numbered 0, after V lost 4 bases and J lost 0 bases. CDR3 size: 13 residues. The germline V gene has CDR1 SGHDN and CDR2 FVKESK.

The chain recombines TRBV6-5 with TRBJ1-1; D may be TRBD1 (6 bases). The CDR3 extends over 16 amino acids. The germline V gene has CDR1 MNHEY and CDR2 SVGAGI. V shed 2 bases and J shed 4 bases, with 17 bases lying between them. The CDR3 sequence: CASSYQTGIQGTEAFF. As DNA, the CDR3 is TGTGCCAGCAGTTACCAAACCGGTATACAGGGCACTGAAGCTTTCTTT.

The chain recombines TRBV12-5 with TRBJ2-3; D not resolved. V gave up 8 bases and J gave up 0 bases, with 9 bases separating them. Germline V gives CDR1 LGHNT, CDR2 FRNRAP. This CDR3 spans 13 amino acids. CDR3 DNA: TGTGCTAGTATTTGGCAGAGCACAGATACGCAGTATTTT. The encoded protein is CASIWQSTDTQYF.

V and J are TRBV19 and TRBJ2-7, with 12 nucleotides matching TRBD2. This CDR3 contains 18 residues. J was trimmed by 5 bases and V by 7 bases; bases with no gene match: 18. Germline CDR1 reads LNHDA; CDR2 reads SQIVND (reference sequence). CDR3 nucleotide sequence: TGTGCCAGTACCCCTTCTAGCGGGGGGGCGAAACGTAGCCACGAGCAGTACTTC. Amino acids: CASTPSSGGAKRSHEQYF.

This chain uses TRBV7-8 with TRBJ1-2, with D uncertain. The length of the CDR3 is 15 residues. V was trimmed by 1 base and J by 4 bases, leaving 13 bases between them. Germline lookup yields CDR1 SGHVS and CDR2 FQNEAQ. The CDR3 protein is CASSLGEGGFYGYTF. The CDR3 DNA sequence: TGTGCCAGCAGCTTAGGGGAGGGAGGATTCTATGGCTACACCTTC.

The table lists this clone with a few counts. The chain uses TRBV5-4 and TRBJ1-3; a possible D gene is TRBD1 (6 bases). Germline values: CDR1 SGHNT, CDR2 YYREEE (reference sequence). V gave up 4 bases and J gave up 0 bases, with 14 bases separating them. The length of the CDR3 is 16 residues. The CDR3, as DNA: TGTGCCAGCAGCACAGGACAGTTCGGCTCTGGAAACACCATATATTTT. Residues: CASSTGQFGSGNTIYF.

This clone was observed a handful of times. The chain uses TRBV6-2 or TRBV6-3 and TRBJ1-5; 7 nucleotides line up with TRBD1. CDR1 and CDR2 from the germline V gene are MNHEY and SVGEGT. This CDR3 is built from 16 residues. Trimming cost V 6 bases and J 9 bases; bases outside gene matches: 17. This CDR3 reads CASSPSRAGQVLPQHF. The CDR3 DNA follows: TGTGCCAGCAGCCCTAGCCGGGCAGGACAGGTCCTGCCCCAGCATTTT.

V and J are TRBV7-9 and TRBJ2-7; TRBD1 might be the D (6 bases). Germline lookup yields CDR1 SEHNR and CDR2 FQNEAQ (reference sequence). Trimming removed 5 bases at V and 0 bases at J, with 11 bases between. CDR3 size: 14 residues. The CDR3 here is CASSQDRNSYEQYF. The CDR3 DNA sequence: TGTGCCAGCAGCCAAGACAGGAACTCCTACGAGCAGTACTTC. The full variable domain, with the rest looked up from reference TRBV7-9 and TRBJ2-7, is DTGVSQNPRHKITKRGQNVTFRCDPISEHNRLYWYRQTLGQGPEFLTYFQNEAQLEKSRLLSDRFSAERPKGSFSTLEIQRTEQGDSAMYLCASSQDRNSYEQYFGPGTRLTVT.